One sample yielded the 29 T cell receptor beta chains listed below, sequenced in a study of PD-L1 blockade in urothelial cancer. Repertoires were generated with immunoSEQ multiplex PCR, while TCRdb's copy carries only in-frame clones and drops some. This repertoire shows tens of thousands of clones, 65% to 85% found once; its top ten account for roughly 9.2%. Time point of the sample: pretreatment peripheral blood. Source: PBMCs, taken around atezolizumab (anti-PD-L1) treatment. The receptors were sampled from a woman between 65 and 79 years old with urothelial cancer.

In DNA, the CDR3 is TGCGCCAGCAGCTGGAGCTTCCAAGAGACCCAGTACTTC. It codes for CASSWSFQETQYF. This chain joins TRBV5-1 and TRBJ2-5, with D uncertain. The V gene lost 3 bases and the J gene lost 1 base, with 7 bases spanning the gap. The CDR3 covers 13 residues. Germline CDR1 is SGHRS and CDR2 is YFSETQ.

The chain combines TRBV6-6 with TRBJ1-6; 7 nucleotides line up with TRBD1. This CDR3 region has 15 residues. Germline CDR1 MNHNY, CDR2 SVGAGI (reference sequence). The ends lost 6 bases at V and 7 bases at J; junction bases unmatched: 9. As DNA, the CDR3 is TGTGCCAGCAGGCGTTTGGGACAGCTAAATTCACCCCTCCACTTT. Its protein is CASRRLGQLNSPLHF.

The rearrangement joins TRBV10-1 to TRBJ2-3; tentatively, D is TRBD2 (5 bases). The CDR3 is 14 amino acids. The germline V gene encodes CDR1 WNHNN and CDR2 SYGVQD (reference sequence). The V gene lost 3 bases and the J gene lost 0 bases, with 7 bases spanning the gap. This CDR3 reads CASSELVSTDTQYF. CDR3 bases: TGCGCCAGCAGTGAACTAGTGAGCACAGATACGCAGTATTTT.

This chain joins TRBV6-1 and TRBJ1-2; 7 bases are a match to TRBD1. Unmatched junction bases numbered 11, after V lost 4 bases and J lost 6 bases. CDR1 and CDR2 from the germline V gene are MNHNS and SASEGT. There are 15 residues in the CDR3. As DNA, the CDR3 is TGTGCCAGCAGTGCAGGGGACAGCCTTGTTAATGGCTACACCTTC. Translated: CASSAGDSLVNGYTF.

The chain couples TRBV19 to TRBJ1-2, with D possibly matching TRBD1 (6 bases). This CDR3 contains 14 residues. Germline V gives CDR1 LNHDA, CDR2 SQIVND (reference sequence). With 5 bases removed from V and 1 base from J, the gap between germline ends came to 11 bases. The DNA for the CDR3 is TGTGCCAGTAGTTTACAGGGCGGTAACTATGGCTACACCTTC. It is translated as CASSLQGGNYGYTF.

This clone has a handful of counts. CDR3 in amino acids: CASSQDGGRRGREDTQYF. CDR3 DNA: TGCGCCAGCAGCCAAGATGGGGGCCGTAGGGGGCGGGAAGATACGCAGTATTTT. The J gene is TRBJ2-3, the V gene TRBV4-3; D might be TRBD1 (7 bases). Germline V gene lookup returns CDR1 LGHNA and CDR2 YSLEER. The CDR3 contains 18 residues. The ends were cut back, 0 bases at V and 5 bases at J, with 21 bases in the middle.

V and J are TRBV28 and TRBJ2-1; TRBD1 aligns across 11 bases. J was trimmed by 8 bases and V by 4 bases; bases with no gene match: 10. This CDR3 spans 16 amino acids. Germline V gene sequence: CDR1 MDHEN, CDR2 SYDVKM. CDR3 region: CASSWGWGQGVYEQFF. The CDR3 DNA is TGTGCCAGCAGTTGGGGTTGGGGACAGGGGGTCTATGAGCAGTTCTTC.

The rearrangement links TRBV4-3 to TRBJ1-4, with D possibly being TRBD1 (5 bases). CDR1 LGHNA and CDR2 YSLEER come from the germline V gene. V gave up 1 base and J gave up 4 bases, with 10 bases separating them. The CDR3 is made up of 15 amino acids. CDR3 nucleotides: TGCGCCAGCAGCCAAGCTTTACAGGTTAATGAAAAACTGTTTTTT. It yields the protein CASSQALQVNEKLFF.

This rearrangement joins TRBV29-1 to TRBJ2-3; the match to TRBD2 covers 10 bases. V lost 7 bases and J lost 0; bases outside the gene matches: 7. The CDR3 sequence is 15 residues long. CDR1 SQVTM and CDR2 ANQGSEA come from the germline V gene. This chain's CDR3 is CSATLAGSSTDTQYF. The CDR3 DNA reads TGCAGCGCGACACTAGCGGGGTCTAGCACAGATACGCAGTATTTT.

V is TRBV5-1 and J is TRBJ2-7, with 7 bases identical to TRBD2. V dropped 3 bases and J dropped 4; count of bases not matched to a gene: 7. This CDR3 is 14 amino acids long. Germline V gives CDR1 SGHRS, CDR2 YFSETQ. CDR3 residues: CASSWGDYSYEQYF. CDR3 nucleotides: TGCGCCAGCAGCTGGGGGGACTATTCTTACGAGCAGTACTTC.

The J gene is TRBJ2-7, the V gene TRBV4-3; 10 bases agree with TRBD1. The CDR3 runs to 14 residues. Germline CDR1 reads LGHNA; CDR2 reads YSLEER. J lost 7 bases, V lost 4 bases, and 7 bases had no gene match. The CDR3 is CASSLETGGEEQYF. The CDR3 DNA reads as TGCGCCAGCAGCCTGGAGACAGGGGGCGAAGAGCAGTACTTC.

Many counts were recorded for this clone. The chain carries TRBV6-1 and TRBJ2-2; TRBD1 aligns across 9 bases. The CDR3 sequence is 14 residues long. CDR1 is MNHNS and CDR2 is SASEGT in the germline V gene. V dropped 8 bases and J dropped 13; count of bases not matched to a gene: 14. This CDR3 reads CASHRDREILVLFF. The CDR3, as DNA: TGTGCCAGCCACCGGGACAGGGAGATCCTCGTGCTGTTTTTT.

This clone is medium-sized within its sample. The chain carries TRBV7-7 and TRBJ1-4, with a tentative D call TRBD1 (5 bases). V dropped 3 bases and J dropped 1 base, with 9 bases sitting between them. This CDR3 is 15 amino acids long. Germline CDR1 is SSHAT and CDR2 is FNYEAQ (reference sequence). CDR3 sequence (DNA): TGTGCCAGCAGCTTGGGCGGGGGAACTAATGAAAAACTGTTTTTT. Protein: CASSLGGGTNEKLFF.

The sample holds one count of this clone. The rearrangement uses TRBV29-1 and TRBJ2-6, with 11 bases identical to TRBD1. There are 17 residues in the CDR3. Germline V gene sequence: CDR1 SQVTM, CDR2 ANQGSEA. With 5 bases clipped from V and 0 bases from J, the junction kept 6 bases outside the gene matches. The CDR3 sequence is CSVSSGTGGSGANVLTF. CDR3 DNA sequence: TGCAGCGTTAGTAGCGGGACAGGGGGCTCTGGGGCCAACGTCCTGACTTTC. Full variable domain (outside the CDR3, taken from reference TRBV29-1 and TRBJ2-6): SAVISQKPSRDICQRGTSLTIQCQVDSQVTMMFWYRQQPGQSLTLIATANQGSEATYESGFVIDKFPISRPNLTFSTLTVSNMSPEDSSIYLCSVSSGTGGSGANVLTFGAGSRLTVL.

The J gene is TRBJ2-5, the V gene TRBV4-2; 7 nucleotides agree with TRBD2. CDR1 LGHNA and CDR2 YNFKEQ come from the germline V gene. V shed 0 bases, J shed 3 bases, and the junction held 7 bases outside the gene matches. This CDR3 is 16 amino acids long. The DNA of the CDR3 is TGTGCCAGCAGCCAAGATTTGCGGGAGCCCGAAGAGACCCAGTACTTC. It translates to CASSQDLREPEETQYF.

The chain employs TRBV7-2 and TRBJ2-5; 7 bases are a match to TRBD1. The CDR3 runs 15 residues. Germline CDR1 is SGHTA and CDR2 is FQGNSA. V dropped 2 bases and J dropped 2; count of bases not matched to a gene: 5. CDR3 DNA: TGTGCCAGCAGCTTACTGGGGACAGTTCAAGAGACCCAGTACTTC. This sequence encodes CASSLLGTVQETQYF.

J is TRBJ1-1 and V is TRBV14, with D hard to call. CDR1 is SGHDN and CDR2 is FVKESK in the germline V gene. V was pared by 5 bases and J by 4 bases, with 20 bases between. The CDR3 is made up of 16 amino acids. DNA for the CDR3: TGTGCCAGCAGCACCCGACCACAGAGCCGAACCACTGAAGCTTTCTTT. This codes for CASSTRPQSRTTEAFF.

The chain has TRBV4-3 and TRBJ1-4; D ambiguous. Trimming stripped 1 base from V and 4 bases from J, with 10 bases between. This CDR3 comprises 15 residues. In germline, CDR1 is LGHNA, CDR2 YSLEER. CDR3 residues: CASSQGFQVNEKLFF. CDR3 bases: TGCGCCAGCAGCCAAGGGTTCCAGGTTAATGAAAAACTGTTTTTT.

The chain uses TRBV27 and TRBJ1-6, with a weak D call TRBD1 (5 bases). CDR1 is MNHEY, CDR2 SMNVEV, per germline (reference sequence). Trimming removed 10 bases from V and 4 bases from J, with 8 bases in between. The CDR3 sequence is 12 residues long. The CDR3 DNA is TGTGCCACTGGGGCTTATAATTCACCCCTCCACTTT. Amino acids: CATGAYNSPLHF.

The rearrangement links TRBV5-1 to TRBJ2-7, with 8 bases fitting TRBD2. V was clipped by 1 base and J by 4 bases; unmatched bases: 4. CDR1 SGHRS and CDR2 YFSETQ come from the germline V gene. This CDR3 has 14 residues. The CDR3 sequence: CASSLRSGTYEQYF. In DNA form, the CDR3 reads TGCGCCAGCAGCTTGCGTAGCGGGACGTACGAGCAGTACTTC. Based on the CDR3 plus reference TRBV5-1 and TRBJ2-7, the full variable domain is KAGVTQTPRYLIKTRGQQVTLSCSPISGHRSVSWYQQTPGQGLQFLFEYFSETQRNKGNFPGRFSGRQFSNSRSEMNVSTLELGDSALYLCASSLRSGTYEQYFGPGTRLTVT.

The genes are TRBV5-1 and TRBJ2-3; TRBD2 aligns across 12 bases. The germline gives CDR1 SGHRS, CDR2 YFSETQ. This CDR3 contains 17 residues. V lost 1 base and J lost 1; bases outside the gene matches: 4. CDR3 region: CASSLMGLAGRTDTQYF. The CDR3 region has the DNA TGCGCCAGCAGCTTGATGGGACTAGCGGGCCGCACAGATACGCAGTATTTT. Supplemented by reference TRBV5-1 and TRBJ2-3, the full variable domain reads KAGVTQTPRYLIKTRGQQVTLSCSPISGHRSVSWYQQTPGQGLQFLFEYFSETQRNKGNFPGRFSGRQFSNSRSEMNVSTLELGDSALYLCASSLMGLAGRTDTQYFGPGTRLTVL.

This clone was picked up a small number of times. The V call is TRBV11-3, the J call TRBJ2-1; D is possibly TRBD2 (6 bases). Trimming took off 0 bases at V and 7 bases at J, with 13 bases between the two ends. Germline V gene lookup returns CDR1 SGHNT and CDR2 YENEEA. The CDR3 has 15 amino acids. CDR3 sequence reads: CASSLDSLASNEQFF. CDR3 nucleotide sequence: TGTGCCAGCAGCTTAGATAGCCTAGCGTCGAATGAGCAGTTCTTC.

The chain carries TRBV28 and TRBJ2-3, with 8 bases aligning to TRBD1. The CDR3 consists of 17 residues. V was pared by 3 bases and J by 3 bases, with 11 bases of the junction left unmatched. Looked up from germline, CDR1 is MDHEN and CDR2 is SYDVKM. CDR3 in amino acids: CASSFSFRTGITDTQYF. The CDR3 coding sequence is TGTGCCAGCAGTTTCTCCTTTAGGACAGGGATTACAGATACGCAGTATTTT.

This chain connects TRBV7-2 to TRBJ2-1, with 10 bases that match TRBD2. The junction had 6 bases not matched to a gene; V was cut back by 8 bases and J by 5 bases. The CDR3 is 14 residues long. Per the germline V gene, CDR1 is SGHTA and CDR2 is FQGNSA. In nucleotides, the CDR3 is TGTGCCAGCGGCCTAGCGGGGGCGAACAATGAGCAGTTCTTC. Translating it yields CASGLAGANNEQFF.

In nucleotides, the CDR3 is TGCAGTGTATTTGGTGGCTTTGCTTTCTTT. This gives the protein CSVFGGFAFF. V usage is TRBV20-1 and J usage is TRBJ1-1; the D is unclear. Germline values: CDR1 DFQATT, CDR2 SNEGSKA (reference sequence). The CDR3 length is 10 residues. V lost 7 bases and J lost 11, with 14 bases in between.

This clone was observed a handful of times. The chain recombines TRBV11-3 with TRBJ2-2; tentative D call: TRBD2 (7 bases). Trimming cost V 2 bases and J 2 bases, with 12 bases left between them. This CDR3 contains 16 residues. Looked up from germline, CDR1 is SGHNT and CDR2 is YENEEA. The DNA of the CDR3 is TGTGCCAGCAGCTTATGGGGGGGGCGCAACACCGGGGAGCTGTTTTTT. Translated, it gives CASSLWGGRNTGELFF.

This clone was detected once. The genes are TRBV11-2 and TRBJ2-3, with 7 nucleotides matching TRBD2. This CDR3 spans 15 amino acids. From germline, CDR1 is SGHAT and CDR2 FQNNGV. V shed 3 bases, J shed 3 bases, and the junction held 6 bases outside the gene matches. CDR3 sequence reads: CASSFGGSVTDTQYF. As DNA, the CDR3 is TGTGCCAGCAGCTTTGGCGGGAGTGTGACAGATACGCAGTATTTT.

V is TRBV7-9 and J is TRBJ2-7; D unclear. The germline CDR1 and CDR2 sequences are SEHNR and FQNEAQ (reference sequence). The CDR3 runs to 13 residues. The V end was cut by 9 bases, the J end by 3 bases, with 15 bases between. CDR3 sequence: CASSQTPFYEQYF. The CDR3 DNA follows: TGTGCCAGTTCCCAAACTCCCTTCTACGAGCAGTACTTC.

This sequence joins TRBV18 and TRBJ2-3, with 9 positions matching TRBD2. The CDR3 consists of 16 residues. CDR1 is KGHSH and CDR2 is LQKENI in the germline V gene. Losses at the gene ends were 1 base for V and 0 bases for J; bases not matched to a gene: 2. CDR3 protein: CASSPLAGASTDTQYF. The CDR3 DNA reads TGTGCCAGCTCACCACTAGCGGGGGCTAGCACAGATACGCAGTATTTT.